One and the same sample provided the 15 T cell receptor beta chains below, sequenced in a study of T-cell memory formation after mild COVID-19. Using its own MiXCR run on the 5' RACE reads, TCRdb lists one record per CDR3 protein. The table records around 250,000 distinct CDR3 sequences, approximately 15% of them present only once. Material for sequencing was PBMCs or a T cell subset sorted from them (not recorded which). All receptors come from an adult woman who had mild COVID-19 (a few samples of this study predate the infection). Cell type and time point are not known.

The chain uses TRBV11-3 and TRBJ2-1; D may be TRBD2 (6 bases). CDR3 size: 15 residues. V was pared by 5 bases and J by 9 bases, with 20 bases between. Germline CDR1 and CDR2: SGHNT and YENEEA. The CDR3: CASSSSGVLFSEQFF. The CDR3 DNA reads as TGTGCCAGCAGCAGTTCGGGAGTTCTATTCAGTGAGCAGTTCTTC.

This chain uses TRBV20-1 with TRBJ2-3; TRBD2 matches 12 bases. Germline-derived CDR1 and CDR2 are DFQATT and SNEGSKA (reference sequence). This CDR3 region has 18 residues. V was pared by 0 bases and J by 2 bases, with 9 bases of the junction left unmatched. CDR3 sequence: CSARDPGLAGPSTDTQYF. CDR3 DNA: TGCAGTGCTAGAGATCCGGGACTAGCGGGTCCATCCACAGATACGCAGTATTTT.

The V call is TRBV9, the J call TRBJ2-1; D might be TRBD1 or TRBD2, each matching 5 bases. Trimming took 2 bases from V and 8 from J, leaving 23 bases between them. The CDR3 sequence is 17 residues long. Germline values: CDR1 SGDLS, CDR2 YYNGEE. The CDR3 DNA is TGTGCCAGCAGCGTGGGAACCGGGACCCCCGGGCTATATGAGCAGTTCTTC. Translating it yields CASSVGTGTPGLYEQFF. The full variable domain, in which reference TRBV9 and TRBJ2-1 provide the parts outside the CDR3, is DSGVTQTPKHLITATGQRVTLRCSPRSGDLSVYWYQQSLDQGLQFLIQYYNGEERAKGNILERFSAQQFPDLHSELNLSSLELGDSALYFCASSVGTGTPGLYEQFFGPGTRLTVL.

The V call is TRBV5-1, the J call TRBJ2-3; a possible D gene is TRBD1 (6 bases). The CDR3 runs to 15 residues. Germline CDR1 and CDR2: SGHRS and YFSETQ. Trimming stripped 0 bases from V and 0 bases from J, with 8 bases between. This CDR3 is CASSLVDRSTDTQYF. The CDR3 DNA follows: TGCGCCAGCAGCTTGGTGGACAGAAGCACAGATACGCAGTATTTT.

This clonotype was counted many times. The chain links TRBV3-1 to TRBJ2-7, with D perhaps TRBD1 (5 bases). The CDR3 length is 13 residues. From germline, CDR1 is LGHDT and CDR2 YNNKEL (reference sequence). V lost 6 bases to trimming and J lost 1 base, with 10 bases between them. The CDR3 sequence is CASSQHRSYEQYF. The CDR3 DNA is TGTGCCAGCAGTCAGCACAGGTCCTACGAGCAGTACTTC.

There are many counts of this clonotype. The chain uses TRBV4-1 and TRBJ2-2; D unclear. Trimming shortened V by 2 bases and J by 2 bases, and 0 bases separated the two germline ends. Germline-derived CDR1 and CDR2 are MGHRA and YSYEKL. This CDR3 comprises 12 residues. CDR3 residues: CASSQNTGELFF. Written as DNA, the CDR3 is TGCGCCAGCAGCCAAAACACCGGGGAGCTGTTTTTT.

The CDR3 is CASSRLAGGDTGELFF. The CDR3 DNA follows: TGTGCCAGCAGCCGGCTAGCGGGGGGCGACACCGGGGAGCTGTTTTTT. The V call is TRBV3-1, the J call TRBJ2-2; 11 nucleotides line up with TRBD2. This CDR3 contains 16 residues. V shed 4 bases and J 3 bases; nucleotides not matched to a gene: 4. From germline, CDR1 is LGHDT and CDR2 YNNKEL (reference sequence).

This clonotype has a handful of counts. The chain joins TRBV24-1 to TRBJ2-7, with D unresolved. This CDR3 is built from 12 residues. V lost 9 bases to trimming and J lost 0 bases, with 8 bases between them. Per the germline V gene, CDR1 is KGHDR and CDR2 is SFDVKD. CDR3 region: CATVEVSYEQYF. CDR3 DNA sequence: TGTGCCACCGTTGAGGTCTCCTACGAGCAGTACTTC.

The chain joins TRBV6-2 or TRBV6-3 to TRBJ2-7; the match to TRBD1 covers 8 bases. The trim removed 6 bases at V and 7 bases at J, leaving 11 bases unmatched. The CDR3 is 14 residues long. Germline lookup yields CDR1 MNHEY and CDR2 SVGEGT. The CDR3 nucleotides read TGTGCCAGCAGCCGGACAGGGACCTCTCGTGAGCAGTACTTC. This codes for CASSRTGTSREQYF.

The V gene is TRBV6-2 or TRBV6-3, the J gene TRBJ1-5; perhaps TRBD1 as D (6 bases). V lost 2 bases, J lost 6 bases, and 14 bases lay in between. Germline V CDR1 and CDR2: MNHEY, SVGEGT. The CDR3 extends over 15 amino acids. The CDR3 region has the DNA TGTGCCAGCAGTTACGACAGGTTATTATTTCAGCCCCAGCATTTT. Its translation: CASSYDRLLFQPQHF.

The chain employs TRBV24-1 and TRBJ1-2; 7 nucleotides agree with TRBD1. With 4 bases clipped from V and 5 bases from J, the junction kept 6 bases outside the gene matches. Germline-derived CDR1 and CDR2 are KGHDR and SFDVKD. The CDR3 has 14 residues. CDR3 coding DNA: TGTGCCACCAGTGAACGGACAGGAAGGTATGGCTACACCTTC. Encoded protein: CATSERTGRYGYTF.

V is TRBV4-3 and J is TRBJ1-5; D remains unclear. Germline V CDR1 and CDR2: LGHNA, YSLEER. Trimming cost V 0 bases and J 5 bases, with 8 bases left between them. This CDR3 has 14 amino acids. In DNA form, the CDR3 reads TGCGCCAGCAGCCAAGAGTTCGGTTATCAGCCCCAGCATTTT. It yields the protein CASSQEFGYQPQHF.

This chain joins TRBV4-1 and TRBJ1-5; D remains unclear. Trimming removed 1 base from V and 7 bases from J, with 8 bases in between. Germline CDR1 is MGHRA and CDR2 is YSYEKL. CDR3 length: 13 residues. The CDR3 DNA reads as TGCGCCAGCAGCCAAGGGACGGGCCAGCCCCAGCATTTT. Translated: CASSQGTGQPQHF.

This clonotype was seen repeatedly, ten times or more. This chain links TRBV3-1 with TRBJ1-2; no reliable D call. The CDR3 consists of 13 residues. Trimming removed 5 bases from V and 6 bases from J, with 13 bases in between. Germline loops: CDR1 LGHDT, CDR2 YNNKEL (reference sequence). The DNA for the CDR3 is TGTGCCAGCAGCGATACGCGGGCCCATGGCTACACCTTC. Translating gives CASSDTRAHGYTF.

The sample holds a few counts of this clonotype. The rearrangement links TRBV6-6 to TRBJ1-2; unclear D gene. V shed 11 bases and J shed 6 bases, with 19 bases lying between them. The CDR3 is 13 amino acids. CDR1 and CDR2 (germline): MNHNY, SVGAGI (reference sequence). CDR3: CAGSWTQRNGYTF. The DNA of the CDR3 is TGTGCCGGATCATGGACCCAGCGCAATGGCTACACCTTC.